Sequencing of this T cell receptor (beta chain) was carried out in a study of cytomegalovirus exposure and HLA in healthy donors. As for the study in general: The roughly 110 validation repertoires were reported in a later analysis to have been generated on the same platform as the 666 first-cohort repertoires. Study conclusions and caveats: Rare sequences made up most TCRs, while some public TCRs were found in many donors.

Sequenced by immunoSEQ multiplex PCR; TCRdb stores in-frame clones only, minus some. The table lists some 130,000 clones, roughly four fifths of them singletons. V was clipped by 0 bases and J by 0 bases; unmatched bases: 4. This CDR3 has 17 amino acids. Germline CDR1 and CDR2: LNHNV and YYDKDF (reference sequence). Concerning this clone: Its cognate antigen is unknown.

The J gene is TRBJ2-3, the V gene TRBV15; TRBD2 matches 9 bases. Sample: PBMCs. This clonotype was obtained from a woman in her twenties or thirties in good health and CMV-seronegative. The CDR3, as DNA: TGTGCCACCAGCAGAGATATAGCGGGGGCTAGCACAGATACGCAGTATTTT. The encoded protein is CATSRDIAGASTDTQYF.